One and the same sample provided the 21 T cell receptor beta chains below, sequenced in a study of T-cell reconstitution after alpha-beta-depleted transplantation in children. This sample's TCRbeta library carried unique molecular identifier barcodes. TCRdb reprocessed the PCR reads via MiXCR and lists one record per CDR3 protein. The sample lists about 350,000 distinct CDR3 sequences, 15% to 20% occurring once. Sequenced material: PBMCs, mostly from graft donor cells, taken 360 days after TCRalphabeta/CD19-depleted stem cell transplant. These receptors originate from a male patient aged 2-9 years who had a stem cell transplant for acute lymphoblastic leukemia, so the T cells may come from the graft donor.

This clonotype was seen more than once but under ten times. V and J are TRBV5-1 and TRBJ2-1; 8 bases align to TRBD1. Germline V gives CDR1 SGHRS, CDR2 YFSETQ. Germline trimming cut 4 bases from V and 9 bases from J; bases unmatched to any gene: 9. This CDR3 is 14 amino acids long. In DNA, the CDR3 is TGCGCCAGCAGCCTGAGGACAGGGATGGCTGAGCAGTTCTTC. It encodes CASSLRTGMAEQFF.

The CDR3 sequence is CASSPAGAGNQPQHF. For the CDR3, the DNA is TGTGCCAGCAGTCCGGCGGGGGCTGGCAATCAGCCCCAGCATTTT. The chain combines TRBV28 with TRBJ1-5; weak D call: TRBD1 (6 bases). CDR1 is MDHEN and CDR2 is SYDVKM in the germline V gene. This CDR3 spans 15 amino acids. Trimming took 5 bases from V and 2 from J, leaving 13 bases between them.

This clonotype was counted only a few times. For the CDR3, the DNA is TGTGCCAGCCAGGGGTACACTGAAGCTTTCTTT. Protein sequence: CASQGYTEAFF. The chain carries TRBV25-1 and TRBJ1-1; D may be TRBD1 (6 bases). Trimming left V 8 bases short and J 3 bases short, with 7 bases between. The CDR3 extends over 11 amino acids. CDR1 MGHDK and CDR2 SYGVNS come from the germline V gene.

The chain recombines TRBV9 with TRBJ2-1; D ambiguous. In germline, CDR1 is SGDLS, CDR2 YYNGEE. V was trimmed by 0 bases and J by 2 bases, leaving 6 bases between them. This CDR3 region has 14 residues. The CDR3 nucleotides are TGTGCCAGCAGCGTAGAAACGGCCTACAATGAGCAGTTCTTC. Translated, it gives CASSVETAYNEQFF.

V and J are TRBV12-3 or TRBV12-4 and TRBJ2-7, with unresolved D. The CDR3 runs 14 residues. The germline V and J ends were trimmed by 3 bases and 3 bases, with 12 bases remaining between them. CDR3: CASSFGFRLYEQYF. The CDR3 nucleotides read TGTGCCAGCAGTTTCGGGTTCCGGCTCTACGAGCAGTACTTC.

This clonotype came up a few times. The CDR3, as DNA: TGTGCCAGCAGCCAACGGGACAGGGTCGGCTACACCTTC. Translating it yields CASSQRDRVGYTF. The rearrangement links TRBV3-1 to TRBJ1-2, with 9 bases fitting TRBD1. The CDR3 runs 13 residues. J was trimmed by 8 bases and V by 2 bases; bases with no gene match: 3. CDR1 is LGHDT, CDR2 YNNKEL, per germline (reference sequence).

The V and J genes are TRBV30 and TRBJ1-2; D is undetermined. Between the trimmed V and J ends, which lost 3 bases and 4 bases, there was a span of 12 bases. CDR1 and CDR2 from the germline V gene are GTSNPN and SVGIG (reference sequence). The CDR3 extends over 13 amino acids. The CDR3 region is CAWRPDTSYGYTF. The DNA for the CDR3 is TGTGCCTGGAGGCCAGACACTTCCTATGGCTACACCTTC.

On this clonotype: The conserved final phenylalanine or tryptophan is absent from the CDR3, which likely points to a read error. The DNA is omitted, as the CDR3 cannot be located on it reliably, and the CDR3 follows TCRdb's listing. J is TRBJ1-4 and V is TRBV30. The germline V gene encodes CDR1 GTSNPN and CDR2 SVGIG (reference sequence). Inclusive of both ends, the CDR3 amounts to 11 amino acids. The CDR3 sequence is CAWALGPSRNS.

The rearrangement joins TRBV7-9 to TRBJ2-3; TRBD2 matches 9 bases. This CDR3 has 14 amino acids. Germline CDR1 is SEHNR and CDR2 is FQNEAQ (reference sequence). Unmatched junction bases numbered 1, after V lost 5 bases and J lost 1 base. CDR3 region: CASSQREGTDTQYF. The CDR3 nucleotides read TGTGCCAGCAGCCAGCGGGAGGGCACAGATACGCAGTATTTT.

This clonotype showed up many times. The chain recombines TRBV2 with TRBJ1-2; 11 bases line up with TRBD1. Trimming took 8 bases from V and 7 from J; bases not matched to a gene: 9. The CDR3 runs to 14 residues. The germline gives CDR1 SNHLY, CDR2 FYNNEI. This CDR3 reads CASVGQGAIGGYTF. The CDR3 coding sequence is TGTGCCAGCGTAGGACAGGGGGCAATCGGTGGCTACACCTTC.

This clonotype appeared a few times. V is TRBV28 and J is TRBJ2-7; 9 bases match TRBD2. Trimming at V came to 5 bases and at J to 0 bases, leaving 14 bases not matched to a gene. The germline CDR1 and CDR2 sequences are MDHEN and SYDVKM. This CDR3 contains 18 residues. CDR3 bases: TGTGCCAGCAGTCAAATATACGTGAGACTAGCGGACTCCTACGAGCAGTACTTC. Amino acid sequence: CASSQIYVRLADSYEQYF. The full variable domain, with the rest looked up from reference TRBV28 and TRBJ2-7, is DVKVTQSSRYLVKRTGEKVFLECVQDMDHENMFWYRQDPGLGLRLIYFSYDVKMKEKGDIPEGYSVSREKKERFSLILESASTNQTSMYLCASSQIYVRLADSYEQYFGPGTRLTVT.

With respect to this clonotype: The junction shows a germline mismatch at one end, possibly a read error. This rearrangement joins TRBV7-3 to TRBJ2-5; a weak D match, TRBD1 (5 bases). Looked up from germline, CDR1 is SGHTA and CDR2 is FQGTGA. The CDR3 has 13 residues. The DNA for the CDR3 is TGTCCCAGCAGCTTAAAACAGGCGGAGACCCAGTACTTC. Translation: CPSSLKQAETQYF.

This chain links TRBV10-3 with TRBJ2-1, with 7 bases that match TRBD1. V was pared by 6 bases and J by 4 bases, with 6 bases of the junction left unmatched. This CDR3 is 14 amino acids long. Germline-derived CDR1 and CDR2 are ENHRY and SYGVKD. CDR3 protein: CAIRLRDSYNEQFF. CDR3 bases: TGTGCCATCAGACTCCGGGACAGTTACAATGAGCAGTTCTTC.

The chain joins TRBV29-1 to TRBJ2-2, with 9 positions matching TRBD2. CDR1 SQVTM and CDR2 ANQGSEA come from the germline V gene. V trimming: 0 bases; J trimming: 0 bases; junction bases outside the gene matches: 5. This CDR3 has 17 residues. CDR3 nucleotide sequence: TGCAGCGTTGAAGAATTGGCTAGCGGGACGAACACCGGGGAGCTGTTTTTT. It yields the protein CSVEELASGTNTGELFF.

This chain uses TRBV7-9 with TRBJ2-6; a weak D match, TRBD1 (6 bases). The CDR3 is 17 amino acids. V lost 4 bases and J 0 bases, leaving 13 bases between the germline ends. The germline V gene encodes CDR1 SEHNR and CDR2 FQNEAQ (reference sequence). The CDR3 is CASSSTGHLSGANVLTF. Here the CDR3 DNA reads TGTGCCAGCAGCTCCACGGGACACCTCTCTGGGGCCAACGTCCTGACTTTC.

The rearrangement uses TRBV5-1 and TRBJ2-2; D is possibly TRBD2 (6 bases). Germline V CDR1 and CDR2: SGHRS, YFSETQ. The CDR3 has 22 amino acids. Trimming took 0 bases from V and 4 from J, leaving 31 bases between them. DNA for the CDR3: TGCGCCAGCAGCTTGGCCCTCTTTACCTCTAGCGCATCGGGAGATGGCACCGGGGAGCTGTTTTTT. Its protein is CASSLALFTSSASGDGTGELFF.

The gene calls are TRBV30 and TRBJ2-3; D is unclear. V lost 4 bases and J lost 6, with 8 bases in between. The length of the CDR3 is 11 residues. Germline V gene data show CDR1 as GTSNPN and CDR2 as SVGIG (reference sequence). As DNA, the CDR3 is TGTGCCTGGACAGACTTTGATACGCAGTATTTT. Translating gives CAWTDFDTQYF.

The table lists this clonotype with many counts. This chain links TRBV12-3 or TRBV12-4 with TRBJ2-7; no firm D call. The V gene lost 2 bases and the J gene lost 7 bases, with 9 bases spanning the gap. The CDR3 covers 12 residues. Here the CDR3 reads CASSLPPSEQYF. DNA for the CDR3: TGTGCCAGCAGTTTACCCCCTTCAGAGCAGTACTTC.

This clonotype was recorded a few times. Sequence at one end of the junction differs from germline and may be a read error. This chain connects TRBV28 to TRBJ1-6; 11 bases are shared with TRBD1. The CDR3 loop spans 10 amino acids. Germline V gene data show CDR1 as MDHEN and CDR2 as SYDVKM. CDR3 sequence (DNA): TGTGCCAGCGGGGGACAGGGGGAACTTTTT. Its protein product is CASGGQGELF.

This rearrangement joins TRBV10-3 to TRBJ2-7, with TRBD1 matching 9 bases. V was pared by 3 bases and J by 4 bases, with 4 bases of the junction left unmatched. Germline-derived CDR1 and CDR2 are ENHRY and SYGVKD. The CDR3 has 14 amino acids. The CDR3 here is CAISDTGGLYEQYF. DNA of the CDR3: TGTGCCATCAGTGACACAGGGGGCCTGTACGAGCAGTACTTC.

This clonotype has just a few counts. This chain connects TRBV6-1 to TRBJ2-5; the D gene is possibly TRBD1 (6 bases). Germline-derived CDR1 and CDR2 are MNHNS and SASEGT. The CDR3 is made up of 15 amino acids. V lost 5 bases and J 5 bases, leaving 18 bases between the germline ends. CDR3: CASSPQWQGWETQYF. The CDR3 DNA follows: TGTGCCAGCAGTCCACAATGGCAGGGGTGGGAGACCCAGTACTTC.